This T cell receptor beta chain was sequenced for a study of blood T cell repertoires in COVID-19. The wider study: COVID-19 samples from acute and convalescent phases originated in the United States, Italy and Spain. Sample material is recorded as cDNA or gDNA derived from T cells, B-cell-depleted T cells, or PBMCs.

Per the original data handling: It was from reference gene primer amplification that nucleated cell counts were estimated. Assay: immunoSEQ multiplex PCR; the TCRdb copy retains only in-frame clones and omits some. V, J and clone size derive from that table, while D and trimming were established from the DNA sequence. The data show about 170,000 clones, with roughly 90% seen just once and roughly 9.8% held by the top ten. Seattle-derived patients entered the study during active infection and were followed longitudinally. The CDR3 totals 18 residues. Germline V gene lookup returns CDR1 MNHEY and CDR2 SMNVEV (reference sequence). The J segment lost 3 bases and the V segment lost 5 bases, leaving 8 bases of the junction unmatched. This clone has a single count.

The source of this sequence is a woman in her sixties with COVID-19, enrolled during active disease. This chain links TRBV27 with TRBJ2-6; the match to TRBD1 covers 12 bases. The sample consisted of peripheral blood. The CDR3 region is CASSPLGTGGFGANVLTF. The CDR3 DNA reads as TGTGCCAGCAGTCCCCTCGGGACAGGGGGCTTTGGGGCCAACGTCCTGACTTTC.